These 23 T cell receptor beta chains originate from one sample sequenced in a study of monozygotic twins with inflammatory bowel disease (dated by TCRdb to the late 2010s). The receptor library was made with 5' RACE. Instrument used: Illumina HiSeq 2500. Based on TCRdb reprocessing of the reads, there is one entry per CDR3 protein sequence, and DNA is missing. This sample's table lists some 450,000 distinct CDR3 sequences. Jointly, the top ten make up roughly 2.3% of the sample. Material for sequencing was blood. These receptors all come from a human donor with ulcerative colitis or Crohn's disease, or a healthy co-twin of an affected twin (not recorded which).

CDR3 amino acids: CASSYSQGTPEAFF. This chain links TRBV6-6 with TRBJ1-1; TCRdb proposes TRBD1, but this gene call is untestable without DNA. The germline V gene has CDR1 MNHNY and CDR2 SVGAGI (reference sequence). This CDR3 is built from 14 residues.

V usage is TRBV24-1 and J usage is TRBJ2-5. CDR3 length: 15 amino acids. Germline V gene lookup returns CDR1 KGHDR and CDR2 SFDVKD. The CDR3 region is CATSDLGSAGETQYF.

This CDR3 is CASSLDRGWETQYF. The V and J genes are TRBV7-2 and TRBJ2-5; TCRdb's D call, TRBD1, is unchecked because there is no DNA. CDR1 and CDR2 from the germline V gene are SGHTA and FQGNSA. There are 14 residues in the CDR3.

The rearrangement joins TRBV7-9 to TRBJ2-2. The CDR3 runs 13 residues. The germline V gene has CDR1 SEHNR and CDR2 FQNEAQ (reference sequence). CDR3 residues: CASSLDYPGELFF.

This rearrangement joins TRBV20-1 to TRBJ2-7; TCRdb outputs TRBD2, but without DNA this stays unchecked. Germline values: CDR1 DFQATT, CDR2 SNEGSKA (reference sequence). The CDR3 loop spans 16 amino acids. The CDR3 here is CSARDMALAGVYEQYF.

This rearrangement joins TRBV5-4 to TRBJ2-7. The CDR3 consists of 15 residues. CDR1 is SGHNT and CDR2 is YYREEE in the germline V gene (reference sequence). The CDR3 reads CASSPESGATNEQYF.

V and J are TRBV20-1 and TRBJ2-7. The CDR3 consists of 12 residues. Germline-derived CDR1 and CDR2 are DFQATT and SNEGSKA (reference sequence). CDR3 sequence reads: CSARDQGDQQYF.

The chain links TRBV6-4 to TRBJ2-2; absent DNA, TCRdb's TRBD1 call cannot be checked. The CDR3 loop spans 16 amino acids. Per the germline V gene, CDR1 is MRHNA and CDR2 is SNTAGT. This CDR3 is CASSDSAGGGTGELFF.

The chain employs TRBV5-1 and TRBJ2-7; without DNA, the TCRdb call of TRBD1 cannot be checked. The CDR3 has 15 residues. The germline V gene encodes CDR1 SGHRS and CDR2 YFSETQ. This chain's CDR3 is CASSLGRGRQGEQYF. The full variable domain, completed using reference TRBV5-1 and TRBJ2-7, is KAGVTQTPRYLIKTRGQQVTLSCSPISGHRSVSWYQQTPGQGLQFLFEYFSETQRNKGNFPGRFSGRQFSNSRSEMNVSTLELGDSALYLCASSLGRGRQGEQYFGPGTRLTVT.

The J gene is TRBJ1-1, the V gene TRBV27. This CDR3 has 15 amino acids. In germline, CDR1 is MNHEY, CDR2 SMNVEV (reference sequence). CDR3 sequence reads: CASSLRGGWGTEAFF.

The chain joins TRBV11-2 to TRBJ1-1. Germline CDR1 SGHAT, CDR2 FQNNGV. The CDR3 sequence is 15 residues long. CDR3 sequence reads: CASSLEAARDPEAFF.

The rearrangement joins TRBV11-2 to TRBJ2-4; the TRBD2 assignment by TCRdb is unverifiable without DNA. Per the germline V gene, CDR1 is SGHAT and CDR2 is FQNNGV. This CDR3 is built from 15 residues. CDR3 region: CASSLEGLRGDIQYF.

V usage is TRBV7-8 and J usage is TRBJ2-5; the TRBD1 assignment by TCRdb is unverifiable without DNA. This CDR3 contains 14 residues. Germline values: CDR1 SGHVS, CDR2 FQNEAQ. CDR3 sequence reads: CASRVGTAQETQYF.

This rearrangement joins TRBV20-1 to TRBJ2-7; TCRdb's assignment of TRBD2 cannot be checked, as there is no DNA. From germline, CDR1 is DFQATT and CDR2 SNEGSKA (reference sequence). This CDR3 has 14 residues. CDR3 loop: CSALRLAGSYEQYF.

This rearrangement joins TRBV4-1 to TRBJ2-1; lacking DNA, the TRBD1 call made by TCRdb goes unchecked. This CDR3 is built from 15 residues. The germline CDR1 and CDR2 sequences are MGHRA and YSYEKL. CDR3 residues: CASSQEWDRVYEQFF.

This chain joins TRBV19 and TRBJ2-2; the TCRdb call, TRBD2, lacks DNA for checking. The CDR3 is made up of 17 amino acids. Germline CDR1 and CDR2: LNHDA and SQIVND (reference sequence). The CDR3 spells CASSRRHGPTNTGELFF.

J is TRBJ2-5 and V is TRBV5-1; TCRdb outputs TRBD1, but without DNA this stays unchecked. The germline V gene encodes CDR1 SGHRS and CDR2 YFSETQ. This CDR3 comprises 15 residues. CDR3 region: CASSSTGQGAQTRYF.

The V gene is TRBV19, the J gene TRBJ2-3; TCRdb's D gene call, TRBD1, goes unchecked for lack of DNA. Germline assignment: CDR1 LNHDA and CDR2 SQIVND (reference sequence). The CDR3 is 14 residues long. The CDR3 is CASSIRDAADTQYF. The variable domain in full, completed from reference TRBV19 and TRBJ2-3, reads DGGITQSPKYLFRKEGQNVTLSCEQNLNHDAMYWYRQDPGQGLRLIYYSQIVNDFQKGDIAEGYSVSREKKESFPLTVTSAQKNPTAFYLCASSIRDAADTQYFGPGTRLTVL.

The rearrangement uses TRBV27 and TRBJ2-5. This CDR3 contains 13 residues. The germline V gene has CDR1 MNHEY and CDR2 SMNVEV (reference sequence). CDR3 residues: CASSPIAAETQYF.

The rearrangement uses TRBV2 and TRBJ2-1; lacking DNA, the TRBD2 call made by TCRdb goes unchecked. The V gene's germline CDR1 is SNHLY and CDR2 FYNNEI. The CDR3 contains 12 residues. The chain's CDR3 is CASTISGGEQFF.

The genes are TRBV18 and TRBJ1-1; TCRdb gives TRBD1 as the D gene, but with no DNA this cannot be confirmed. The CDR3 spans 15 residues. Germline lookup yields CDR1 KGHSH and CDR2 LQKENI. CDR3: CASSGTGEVNTEAFF.

The chain couples TRBV5-1 to TRBJ1-1. From germline, CDR1 is SGHRS and CDR2 YFSETQ. CDR3 length equals 14 residues. CDR3 sequence reads: CASSLFAGGTEAFF.

The rearrangement joins TRBV9 to TRBJ2-3; TCRdb outputs TRBD1, but without DNA this stays unchecked. The germline gives CDR1 SGDLS, CDR2 YYNGEE. This CDR3 comprises 15 residues. The CDR3 sequence: CASSSWDRPGDTQYF.